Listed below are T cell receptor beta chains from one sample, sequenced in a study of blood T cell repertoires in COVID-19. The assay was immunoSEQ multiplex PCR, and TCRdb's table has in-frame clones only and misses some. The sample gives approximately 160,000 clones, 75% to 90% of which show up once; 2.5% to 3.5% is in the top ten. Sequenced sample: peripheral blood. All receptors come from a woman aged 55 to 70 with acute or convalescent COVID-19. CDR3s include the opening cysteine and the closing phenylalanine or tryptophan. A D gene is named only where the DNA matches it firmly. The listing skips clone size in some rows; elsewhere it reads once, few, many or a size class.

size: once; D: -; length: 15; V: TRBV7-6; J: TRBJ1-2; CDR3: CASSLDTGKGYDYTF; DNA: TGTGCCAGCAGCTTAGATACGGGGAAAGGGTATGACTACACCTTC
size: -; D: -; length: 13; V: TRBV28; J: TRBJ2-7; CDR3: CASSRGASYEQYF; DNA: TGTGCCAGCAGTCGGGGAGCCTCCTACGAGCAGTACTTC
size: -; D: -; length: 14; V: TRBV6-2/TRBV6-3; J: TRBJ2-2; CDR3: CASSLSGSTGELFF; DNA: TGTGCCAGCAGTTTAAGCGGTAGCACCGGGGAGCTGTTTTTT
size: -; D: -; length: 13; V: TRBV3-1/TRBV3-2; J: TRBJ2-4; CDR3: CASSQWEADIQYF; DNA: TGTGCCAGCAGCCAATGGGAAGCGGACATTCAGTACTTC
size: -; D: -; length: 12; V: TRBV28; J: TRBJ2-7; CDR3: CASRRDTYEQYF; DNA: TGTGCCAGCAGAAGGGACACTTACGAGCAGTACTTC
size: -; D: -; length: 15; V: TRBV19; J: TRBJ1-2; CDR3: CASSISATTPYGYTF; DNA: TGTGCCAGTAGTATCTCGGCAACTACCCCCTATGGCTACACCTTC
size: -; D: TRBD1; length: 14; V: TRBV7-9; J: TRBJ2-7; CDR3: CASSLGQGVYEQYF; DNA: TGTGCCAGCAGCCTGGGACAGGGAGTCTACGAGCAGTACTTC
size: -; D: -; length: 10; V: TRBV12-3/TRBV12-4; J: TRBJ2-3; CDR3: CARRDLPQYF; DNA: TGTGCCAGACGGGACTTACCTCAGTATTTT
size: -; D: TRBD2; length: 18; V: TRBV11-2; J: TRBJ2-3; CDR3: CASSFSGGRATGTDTQYF; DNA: TGTGCCAGCAGTTTTAGCGGGGGGCGGGCGACCGGCACAGATACGCAGTATTTT
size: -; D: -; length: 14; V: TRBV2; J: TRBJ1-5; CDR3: CASRGGGYNQPQHF; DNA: TGTGCCAGCAGGGGAGGGGGGTACAATCAGCCCCAGCATTTT
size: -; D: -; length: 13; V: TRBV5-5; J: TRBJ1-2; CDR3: CASSLQANYGYTF; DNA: TGTGCCAGCAGCTTGCAGGCTAACTATGGCTACACCTTC
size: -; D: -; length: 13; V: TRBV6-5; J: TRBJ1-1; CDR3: CASSPTLNTEAFF; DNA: TGTGCCAGCAGCCCGACTTTGAACACTGAAGCTTTCTTT
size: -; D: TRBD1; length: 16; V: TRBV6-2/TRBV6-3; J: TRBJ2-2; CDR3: CASRQRDRASTGELFF; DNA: TGTGCCAGCCGCCAAAGGGACAGGGCTTCCACCGGGGAGCTGTTTTTT
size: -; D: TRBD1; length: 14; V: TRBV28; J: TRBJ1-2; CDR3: CASRTGGAGYGYTF; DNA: TGTGCCAGCAGAACAGGGGGCGCAGGGTATGGCTACACCTTC
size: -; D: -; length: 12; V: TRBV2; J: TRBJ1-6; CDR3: CASSNENSPLHF; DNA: TGTGCCAGCAGCAATGAGAATTCACCCCTCCACTTT
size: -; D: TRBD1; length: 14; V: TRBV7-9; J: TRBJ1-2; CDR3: CASSPGTANYGYTF; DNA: TGTGCCAGCAGCCCCGGGACAGCTAACTATGGCTACACCTTC
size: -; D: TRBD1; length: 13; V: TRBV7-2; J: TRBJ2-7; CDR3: CASSSSRGYEQYF; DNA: TGTGCCAGCAGTTCCAGCAGGGGGTACGAGCAGTACTTC
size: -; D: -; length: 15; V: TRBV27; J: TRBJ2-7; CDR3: CASSSAGAAIYEQYF; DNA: TGTGCCAGCAGTTCGGCGGGGGCCGCGATCTACGAGCAGTACTTC
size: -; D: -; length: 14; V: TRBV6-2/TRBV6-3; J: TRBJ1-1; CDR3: CASSYSPVNTEAFF; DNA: TGTGCCAGCAGTTACTCGCCAGTGAACACTGAAGCTTTCTTT
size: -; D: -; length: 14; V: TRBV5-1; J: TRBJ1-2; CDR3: CASSPAGTDYGYTF; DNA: TGCGCCAGCAGCCCGGCGGGAACCGACTATGGCTACACCTTC
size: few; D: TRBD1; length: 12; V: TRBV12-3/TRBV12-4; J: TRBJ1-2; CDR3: CASSTGGVGYTF; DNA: TGTGCCAGCAGTACAGGGGGCGTTGGCTACACCTTC
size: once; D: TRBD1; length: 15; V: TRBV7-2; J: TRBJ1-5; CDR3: CASSTRTGAHQPQHF; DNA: TGTGCCAGCAGCACCCGGACAGGGGCCCATCAGCCCCAGCATTTT
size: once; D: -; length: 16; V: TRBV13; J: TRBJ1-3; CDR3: CARRDHLFNSGNTIYF; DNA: TGTGCCAGGAGGGATCACCTTTTTAACTCTGGAAACACCATATATTTT
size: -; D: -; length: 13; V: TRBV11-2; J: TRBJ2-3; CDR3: CASKLAGSDTQYF; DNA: TGTGCCAGCAAGCTTGCCGGGTCAGATACGCAGTATTTT
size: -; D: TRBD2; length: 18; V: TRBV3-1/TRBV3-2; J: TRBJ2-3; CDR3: CASSHGGLAGGPPTTQYF; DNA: TGTGCCAGCAGTCACGGAGGTCTAGCGGGGGGGCCCCCGACTACGCAGTATTTT
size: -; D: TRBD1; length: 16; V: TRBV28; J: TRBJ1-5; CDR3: CASSFWTGGRDQPQHF; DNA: TGTGCCAGCAGTTTTTGGACAGGGGGAAGGGATCAGCCCCAGCATTTT
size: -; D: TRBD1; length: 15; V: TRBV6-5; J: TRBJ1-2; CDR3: CASSYRGDRAYGYTF; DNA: TGTGCCAGCAGTTACAGGGGGGACAGGGCCTATGGCTACACCTTC
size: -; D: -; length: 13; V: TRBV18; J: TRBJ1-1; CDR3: CGTGLGQNTEAFF; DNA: TGTGGCACGGGTCTGGGGCAAAACACTGAAGCTTTCTTT
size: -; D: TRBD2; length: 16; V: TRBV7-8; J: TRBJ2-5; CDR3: CASSLGGSGYQETQYF; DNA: TGTGCCAGCAGCTTAGGTGGTAGCGGGTACCAAGAGACCCAGTACTTC
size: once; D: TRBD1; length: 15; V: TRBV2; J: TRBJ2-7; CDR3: CASRGQGPFSYEQYF; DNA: TGTGCCAGCAGGGGACAGGGGCCATTCTCCTACGAGCAGTACTTC
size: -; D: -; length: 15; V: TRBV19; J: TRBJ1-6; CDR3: CASSYSLSYNSPLHF; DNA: TGTGCCAGTAGTTATAGCCTCTCCTATAATTCACCCCTCCACTTT
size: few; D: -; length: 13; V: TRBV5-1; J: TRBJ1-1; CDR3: CASSLTGNTEAFF; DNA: TGCGCCAGCAGCTTGACGGGGAACACTGAAGCTTTCTTT
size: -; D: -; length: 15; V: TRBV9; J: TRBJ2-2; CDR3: CASSAQGGGTGELFF; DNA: TGTGCCAGCAGCGCCCAGGGGGGCGGCACCGGGGAGCTGTTTTTT
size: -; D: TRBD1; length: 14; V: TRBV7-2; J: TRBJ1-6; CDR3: CASRRAGGAYALHF; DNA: TGTGCCAGCAGGAGGGCAGGGGGCGCTTACGCCCTCCACTTT
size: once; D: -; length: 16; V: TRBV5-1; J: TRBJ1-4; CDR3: CASSLEPAGLNEKLFF; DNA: TGCGCCAGCAGCTTGGAACCTGCAGGGCTTAATGAAAAACTGTTTTTT
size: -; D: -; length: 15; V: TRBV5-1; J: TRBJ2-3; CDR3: CASSFGTGSADTQYF; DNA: TGCGCCAGCAGCTTCGGTACAGGGTCGGCAGATACGCAGTATTTT
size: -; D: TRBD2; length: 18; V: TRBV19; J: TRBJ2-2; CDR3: CASSIGTSGGVNTGELFF; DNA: TGTGCCAGTAGTATCGGGACTAGCGGGGGCGTGAACACCGGGGAGCTGTTTTTT
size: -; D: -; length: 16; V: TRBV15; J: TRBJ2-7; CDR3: CATSRTGRGDSYEQYF; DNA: TGTGCCACCAGCAGGACAGGCCGAGGGGACTCCTACGAGCAGTACTTC
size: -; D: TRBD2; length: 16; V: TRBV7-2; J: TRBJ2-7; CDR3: CASSSRLAGGPEEQYF; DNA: TGTGCCAGCAGCTCCCGACTAGCGGGGGGGCCGGAGGAGCAGTACTTC
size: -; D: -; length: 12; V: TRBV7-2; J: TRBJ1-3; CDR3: CASSLYGNTIYF; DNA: TGTGCCAGCAGCTTATATGGAAACACCATATATTTT
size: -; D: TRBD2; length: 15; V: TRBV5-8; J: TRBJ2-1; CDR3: CASSFLAGFSNEQFF; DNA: TGTGCCAGCAGCTTTTTAGCGGGGTTCAGCAATGAGCAGTTCTTC
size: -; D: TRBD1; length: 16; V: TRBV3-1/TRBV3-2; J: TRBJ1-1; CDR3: CASSQELGTGKTEAFF; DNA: TGTGCCAGCAGCCAAGAGCTCGGGACAGGGAAGACTGAAGCTTTCTTT
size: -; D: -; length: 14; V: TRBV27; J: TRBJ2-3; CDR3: CASRGRVSTDTQYF; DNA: TGTGCCAGCAGAGGCCGGGTCAGCACAGATACGCAGTATTTT
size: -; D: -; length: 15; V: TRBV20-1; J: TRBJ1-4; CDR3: CSASGGGGADEKLFF; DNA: TGCAGTGCTAGTGGCGGAGGAGGGGCGGATGAAAAACTGTTTTTT
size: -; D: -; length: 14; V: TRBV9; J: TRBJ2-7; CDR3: CASSRTGVSYEQYF; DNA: TGTGCCAGCAGCAGGACGGGGGTCTCCTACGAGCAGTACTTC
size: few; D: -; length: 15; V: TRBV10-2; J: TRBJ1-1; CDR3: CASSGRQGSSTEAFF; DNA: TGCGCCAGCAGTGGTCGACAAGGCTCGTCCACTGAAGCTTTCTTT
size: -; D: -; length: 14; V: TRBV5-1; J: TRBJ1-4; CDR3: CASSPTEANEKLFF; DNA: TGCGCCAGCAGCCCGACAGAAGCCAATGAAAAACTGTTTTTT
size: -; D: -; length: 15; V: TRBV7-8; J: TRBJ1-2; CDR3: CASSLGGPRGRGYTF; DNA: TGTGCCAGCAGCTTAGGGGGCCCCAGGGGCCGAGGCTACACCTTC